This entry is about one TCR beta chain. Its specificity is unknown. This specimen comes from a study of response to subunit inactivated influenza vaccine. Study results and caveats: Authors suggested each seasonal flu vaccination may recruit only limited numbers of new T cells.

TCRdb reprocessed the RT-PCR reads with MiXCR, giving one entry per CDR3 protein. The table lists roughly 570,000 distinct CDR3 sequences, 13% to 15% of them singletons. The specimen was PBMCs from blood, collected approximately 12 days after vaccination. The receptor comes from a man over 45 who received an inactivated influenza vaccine.

Here the CDR3 DNA reads TGTGCCAGCAGATCCGCGCCGGGACAGGGATACGAGCAGTACTTC. Protein sequence: CASRSAPGQGYEQYF. The V call is TRBV11-2, the J call TRBJ2-7; TRBD1 agrees at 9 bases. CDR1 and CDR2 (germline): SGHAT, FQNNGV. The CDR3 totals 15 residues. Germline trimming cut 6 bases from V and 4 bases from J; bases unmatched to any gene: 10.